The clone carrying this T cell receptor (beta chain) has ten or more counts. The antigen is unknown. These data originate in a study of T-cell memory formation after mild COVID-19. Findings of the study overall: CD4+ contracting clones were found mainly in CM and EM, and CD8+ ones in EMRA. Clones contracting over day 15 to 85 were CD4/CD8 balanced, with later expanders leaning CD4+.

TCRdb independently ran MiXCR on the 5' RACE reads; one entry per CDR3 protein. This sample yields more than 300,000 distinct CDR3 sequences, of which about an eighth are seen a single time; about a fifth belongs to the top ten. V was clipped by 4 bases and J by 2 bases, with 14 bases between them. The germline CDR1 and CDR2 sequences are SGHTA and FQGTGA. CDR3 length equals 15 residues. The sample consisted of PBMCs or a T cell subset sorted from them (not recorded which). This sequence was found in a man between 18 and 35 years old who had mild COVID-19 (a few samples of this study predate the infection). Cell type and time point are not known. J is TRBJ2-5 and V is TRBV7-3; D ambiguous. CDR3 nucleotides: TGTGCCAGCAGCTCCAGCCAGCGTGGGCAAGAGACCCAGTACTTC. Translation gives CASSSSQRGQETQYF. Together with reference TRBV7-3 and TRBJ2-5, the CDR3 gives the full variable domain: GAGVSQTPSNKVTEKGKYVELRCDPISGHTALYWYRQSLGQGPEFLIYFQGTGAADDSGLPNDRFFAVRPEGSVSTLKIQRTERGDSAVYLCASSSSQRGQETQYFGPGTRLLVL.